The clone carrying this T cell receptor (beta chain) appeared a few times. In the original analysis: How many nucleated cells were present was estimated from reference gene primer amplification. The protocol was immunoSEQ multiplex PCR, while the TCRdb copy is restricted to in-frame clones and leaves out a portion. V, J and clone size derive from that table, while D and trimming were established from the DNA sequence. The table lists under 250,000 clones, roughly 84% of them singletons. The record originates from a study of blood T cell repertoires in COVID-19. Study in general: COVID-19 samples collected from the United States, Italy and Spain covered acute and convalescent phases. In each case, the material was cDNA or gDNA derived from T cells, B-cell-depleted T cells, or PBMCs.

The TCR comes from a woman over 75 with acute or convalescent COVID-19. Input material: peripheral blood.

CDR3 DNA sequence: TGTGCCAGTAGTACCTGGACAGGGGGCCAAATCTATGGCTACACCTTC. It translates to CASSTWTGGQIYGYTF. The chain combines TRBV19 with TRBJ1-2; 11 bases fit TRBD1. The CDR3 covers 16 residues. V trimming: 4 bases; J trimming: 4 bases; junction bases outside the gene matches: 8. Germline CDR1 and CDR2: LNHDA and SQIVND (reference sequence).